One T cell receptor (beta chain) is described in this entry. Its specificity is unknown. The sample is drawn from a study of shared clonotypes between healthy human individuals. Study findings and constraints: A small donor pool kept down the genetic and exposure-history diversity that was represented.

CDR3 length equals 13 residues. V gave up 1 base and J gave up 8 bases, with 9 bases separating them. Germline loops: CDR1 SGHNT, CDR2 YENEEA. Data came from immunoSEQ multiplex PCR; TCRdb stores just in-frame clones and leaves some out. The sample lists roughly 2.6 million clones; roughly 92% were seen once. The chain combines TRBV11-3 with TRBJ2-1, with a possible D match to TRBD1 (5 bases). The origin of this receptor is a man younger than 30 in good health. Specimen: naive CD4+ T cells sorted from blood. This sample's subset: CD45RA+ positively selected. The CDR3 sequence is CASSLGGIDEQFF. In nucleotides, the CDR3 is TGTGCCAGCAGCTTAGGGGGCATTGATGAGCAGTTCTTC.